This is a list of T cell receptor beta chains from one sample in a study of beta chain features in type 1 diabetes. The method was immunoSEQ multiplex PCR; TCRdb's version includes in-frame clones alone and lacks a portion of them. The sample lists fewer than 650,000 clones; 15% were seen once. The material sequenced was naive CD4+ T cells from blood. The receptors derive from a young man in good health. Each CDR3 is given with its conserved first and last residue. A D gene is named only where the DNA matches it firmly. Clone sizes are given selectively: once, few, many, or a class where the clone is expanded.

j_call v_call clone_size d_call cdr3_aa cdr3_nt
TRBJ2-5 TRBV6-5 NA NA CASKFGTVGETQYF TGTGCCAGCAAGTTCGGCACAGTCGGGGAGACCCAGTACTTC
TRBJ2-5 TRBV4-3 NA NA CASSQERHGETQYF TGCGCCAGCAGCCAAGAAAGACATGGAGAGACCCAGTACTTC
TRBJ2-4 TRBV5-1 NA TRBD2 CASSPASSGLAKNIQYF TGCGCCAGCAGCCCTGCATCTAGCGGTTTAGCCAAAAACATTCAGTACTTC
TRBJ1-2 TRBV4-3 few NA CASSHAAMGHNYGYTF TGCGCCAGCAGCCACGCCGCGATGGGGCATAACTATGGCTACACCTTC
TRBJ1-4 TRBV18 few NA CASSAGAGATSKLFF TGTGCCAGCTCCGCCGGGGCAGGGGCCACCTCAAAACTGTTTTTT
TRBJ2-7 TRBV7-6 few NA CASSASQGGEQYF TGTGCCAGCAGCGCGTCACAGGGAGGGGAGCAGTACTTC
TRBJ1-1 TRBV7-2 NA TRBD1 CASRPWGQSNTEAFF TGTGCCAGCAGGCCATGGGGACAGAGTAACACTGAAGCTTTCTTT
TRBJ2-7 TRBV7-3 NA TRBD2 CASSFIAGPIYEQYF TGTGCCAGCAGCTTTATAGCGGGACCGATCTACGAGCAGTACTTC
TRBJ2-7 TRBV7-2 NA TRBD2 CASSLAPSGGGYEQYF TGTGCCAGCAGCTTAGCCCCTAGCGGGGGGGGCTACGAGCAGTACTTC
TRBJ1-3 TRBV6-1 few TRBD1 CASNRDRTMHTIYF TGTGCCAGCAATCGGGACAGGACTATGCACACCATATATTTT
TRBJ1-1 TRBV7-2 NA NA CASSLRTGGTEAFF TGTGCCAGCAGCTTAAGGACTGGAGGCACTGAAGCTTTCTTT
TRBJ2-7 TRBV11-2 few NA CASSLEEYEQYF TGTGCCAGCAGCTTAGAGGAATACGAGCAGTACTTC
TRBJ2-7 TRBV4-1 few NA CASSRAGTYEQYF TGCGCCAGCAGCCGTGCAGGAACCTACGAGCAGTACTTC
TRBJ2-6 TRBV30 NA TRBD1 CAWSAYRGPSSGANVLTF TGTGCCTGGAGTGCATACAGGGGTCCCAGCTCTGGGGCCAACGTCCTGACTTTC
TRBJ2-3 TRBV29-1 NA TRBD2 CSVEGTSTSGGTDTQYF TGCAGCGTTGAAGGAACCTCGACTAGCGGGGGGACAGATACGCAGTATTTT
TRBJ2-7 TRBV20-1 few TRBD1 CSAFGTGTQYF TGCAGTGCTTTCGGGACAGGGACGCAGTACTTC